Shown below are 17 T cell receptor beta chains from a single sample sequenced in a study of cytomegalovirus exposure and HLA in healthy donors. Researchers ran the PCR with 60 Vbeta and 13 Jbeta primers. The repertoire was sequenced with immunoSEQ multiplex PCR; TCRdb's copy has only in-frame clones and lacks some. Among 150,000 to 200,000 clones, around 80% were seen once, and the ten largest hold 1.4%. Sequenced: PBMCs. The receptor set was obtained from a man between 18 and 29 years old in good health and CMV-seronegative.

The CDR3 loop reads CASEERSSYEQYF. The CDR3 coding sequence is TGTGCCAGCGAGGAAAGGAGCTCCTACGAGCAGTACTTC. The chain is built from TRBV5-6 and TRBJ2-7; the D is unclear. The CDR3 covers 13 residues. The V gene lost 7 bases and the J gene lost 0 bases, with 11 bases spanning the gap. Germline V gene sequence: CDR1 SGHDT, CDR2 YYEEEE.

This clone occurred once. The gene calls are TRBV11-3 and TRBJ2-7, with no clear D. The CDR3 has 13 amino acids. The germline CDR1 and CDR2 sequences are SGHNT and YENEEA. Trimming left V 5 bases short and J 6 bases short, with 14 bases between. CDR3 protein: CASSLEISGEQYF. CDR3 nucleotide sequence: TGTGCCAGCAGCCTCGAAATCAGTGGCGAGCAGTACTTC.

V usage is TRBV27 and J usage is TRBJ2-1; TRBD2 agrees at 11 bases. Germline values: CDR1 MNHEY, CDR2 SMNVEV (reference sequence). This CDR3 has 18 amino acids. With V trimmed by 4 bases and J by 4 bases, 12 bases remained unmatched. The CDR3 DNA reads as TGTGCCAGCAGTTCCACCCCCCTCCTAGCGGGAGGTTACAATGAGCAGTTCTTC. It codes for CASSSTPLLAGGYNEQFF.

This clone occurred once. V gene TRBV7-3 combines with J gene TRBJ2-1, with TRBD1 identical over 7 bases. The V and J ends lost 4 bases and 9 bases, in that order; junction bases with no gene match: 6. The CDR3 extends over 13 amino acids. The germline gives CDR1 SGHTA, CDR2 FQGTGA. The CDR3 loop reads CASSYRGETEQFF. The CDR3 DNA follows: TGTGCCAGCAGCTACAGGGGAGAGACTGAGCAGTTCTTC.

The chain recombines TRBV27 with TRBJ1-1, with TRBD1 as a possible D gene (5 bases). V lost 8 bases, J lost 6 bases, and 22 bases lay in between. The CDR3 totals 15 residues. Germline V gene sequence: CDR1 MNHEY, CDR2 SMNVEV (reference sequence). The CDR3 loop reads CASSLTGRPGAEAFF. CDR3 sequence (DNA): TGTGCCAGCTCCCTTACGGGTCGGCCGGGGGCTGAAGCTTTCTTT.

The V call is TRBV6-6, the J call TRBJ1-1, with D hard to call. This CDR3 comprises 12 residues. Germline V gene data show CDR1 as MNHNY and CDR2 as SVGAGI (reference sequence). Trimming took off 8 bases at V and 4 bases at J, with 11 bases between the two ends. The CDR3 region is CASEEGGTEAFF. For the CDR3, the DNA is TGTGCCAGCGAGGAGGGAGGCACTGAAGCTTTCTTT.

V and J are TRBV5-1 and TRBJ2-3, with D perhaps TRBD2 (6 bases). CDR1 and CDR2 from the germline V gene are SGHRS and YFSETQ. The CDR3 contains 14 residues. V lost 9 bases and J lost 2, with 16 bases in between. The CDR3 spells CATNPGEHTDTQYF. The CDR3 coding sequence is TGCGCCACAAACCCGGGGGAGCACACAGATACGCAGTATTTT.

The chain uses TRBV4-1 and TRBJ2-7, with D uncertain. Germline-derived CDR1 and CDR2 are MGHRA and YSYEKL. Deletions cut 0 bases from V and 0 bases from J, with 12 bases between. The CDR3 extends over 16 amino acids. This chain's CDR3 is CASSQDWQSSSYEQYF. CDR3 sequence (DNA): TGCGCCAGCAGCCAAGATTGGCAGTCCAGCTCCTACGAGCAGTACTTC.

The CDR3 region is CASSVSVNTEAFF. The CDR3 nucleotides read TGCGCCAGCAGCGTCAGCGTGAACACTGAAGCTTTCTTT. The chain couples TRBV5-1 to TRBJ1-1; D ambiguous. V was trimmed by 4 bases and J by 0 bases, leaving 7 bases between them. This CDR3 has 13 amino acids. CDR1 is SGHRS and CDR2 is YFSETQ in the germline V gene.

This sequence joins TRBV15 and TRBJ2-5; 9 bases map to TRBD1. After removal of 4 bases from V and 5 bases from J, the junction contained 14 bases not matched to a gene. This CDR3 spans 17 amino acids. CDR1 and CDR2 from the germline V gene are LNHNV and YYDKDF (reference sequence). The CDR3 DNA sequence: TGTGCCACCAGCACCTCCGGGACAGGGCGTTTATGGGAGACCCAGTACTTC. It encodes CATSTSGTGRLWETQYF.

The V call is TRBV6-5, the J call TRBJ2-5; 7 nucleotides align to TRBD1. With V trimmed by 0 bases and J by 4 bases, 2 bases remained unmatched. CDR3 length: 14 amino acids. The germline V gene encodes CDR1 MNHEY and CDR2 SVGAGI. CDR3 amino acids: CASSYSGGAETQYF. CDR3 coding DNA: TGTGCCAGCAGTTACTCAGGGGGCGCAGAGACCCAGTACTTC.

The chain links TRBV19 to TRBJ1-4, with 7 positions matching TRBD1. V lost 5 bases and J lost 8; bases outside the gene matches: 5. This CDR3 region has 13 residues. Germline CDR1 LNHDA, CDR2 SQIVND (reference sequence). This chain's CDR3 is CASSRQGGEKLFF. The CDR3 bases are TGTGCCAGTAGTCGACAGGGTGGGGAAAAACTGTTTTTT. The variable domain in full, with the rest retrieved from reference TRBV19 and TRBJ1-4, is DGGITQSPKYLFRKEGQNVTLSCEQNLNHDAMYWYRQDPGQGLRLIYYSQIVNDFQKGDIAEGYSVSREKKESFPLTVTSAQKNPTAFYLCASSRQGGEKLFFGSGTQLSVL.

The chain employs TRBV30 and TRBJ2-7; 7 nucleotides align to TRBD1. The CDR3 is 14 amino acids. Germline V lookup: CDR1 GTSNPN, CDR2 SVGIG (reference sequence). Losses at the gene ends were 4 bases for V and 7 bases for J; bases not matched to a gene: 13. CDR3: CAWTPPDRVYEQYF. CDR3 DNA sequence: TGTGCCTGGACCCCCCCCGACAGGGTGTATGAGCAGTACTTC.

The rearrangement links TRBV6-1 to TRBJ1-5; 7 bases fit TRBD1. J was trimmed by 5 bases and V by 7 bases; bases with no gene match: 8. The CDR3 loop spans 14 amino acids. Germline V gene lookup returns CDR1 MNHNS and CDR2 SASEGT. Here the CDR3 DNA reads TGTGCCAGCATCGTAGACAGGGCTCATCAGCCCCAGCATTTT. Protein product: CASIVDRAHQPQHF.

This rearrangement joins TRBV4-1 to TRBJ2-3; D unclear. CDR1 and CDR2 (germline): MGHRA, YSYEKL. This CDR3 is built from 15 residues. V was trimmed by 2 bases and J by 8 bases, leaving 17 bases between them. The CDR3 DNA reads TGCGCCAGCAGCCAACAGCCCCCGTTAGCCCGTACGCAGTATTTT. Protein sequence: CASSQQPPLARTQYF.

Details on this clone: Germline and junction disagree at one end, which may indicate a read error. The chain has TRBV20-1 and TRBJ2-2; 8 bases are shared with TRBD2. The CDR3 totals 11 residues. Per the germline V gene, CDR1 is DFQATT and CDR2 is SNEGSKA (reference sequence). CDR3 sequence: CSARGSGKLFF. The CDR3 DNA follows: TGCAGTGCTAGAGGTAGCGGGAAGCTGTTTTTT.

The table lists this clone with a few counts. The chain has TRBV18 and TRBJ1-1, with a weak D call TRBD1 (5 bases). The germline V gene has CDR1 KGHSH and CDR2 LQKENI. V dropped 4 bases and J dropped 2 bases, with 14 bases sitting between them. This CDR3 comprises 15 residues. The CDR3 bases are TGTGCCAGCTCACGCAGGACAAGTTTTAACACTGAAGCTTTCTTT. This sequence encodes CASSRRTSFNTEAFF.